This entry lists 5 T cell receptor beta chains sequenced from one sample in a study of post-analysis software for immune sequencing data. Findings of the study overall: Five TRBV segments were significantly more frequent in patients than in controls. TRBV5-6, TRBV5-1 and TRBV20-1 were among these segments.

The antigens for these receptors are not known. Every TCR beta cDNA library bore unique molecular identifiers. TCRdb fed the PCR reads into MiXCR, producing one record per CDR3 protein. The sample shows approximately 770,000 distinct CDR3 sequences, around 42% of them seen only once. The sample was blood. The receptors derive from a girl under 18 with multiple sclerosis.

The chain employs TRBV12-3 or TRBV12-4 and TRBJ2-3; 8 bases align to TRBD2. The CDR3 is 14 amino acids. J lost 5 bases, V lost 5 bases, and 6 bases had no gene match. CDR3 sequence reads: CASSREGLKDTQYF. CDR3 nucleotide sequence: TGTGCCAGCAGTCGGGAGGGCCTTAAAGATACGCAGTATTTT.

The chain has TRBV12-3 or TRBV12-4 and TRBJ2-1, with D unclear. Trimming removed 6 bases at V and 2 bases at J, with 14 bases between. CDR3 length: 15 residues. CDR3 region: CASRLAASAYNEQFF. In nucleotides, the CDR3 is TGTGCCAGCAGGCTGGCGGCCAGCGCCTACAATGAGCAGTTCTTC.

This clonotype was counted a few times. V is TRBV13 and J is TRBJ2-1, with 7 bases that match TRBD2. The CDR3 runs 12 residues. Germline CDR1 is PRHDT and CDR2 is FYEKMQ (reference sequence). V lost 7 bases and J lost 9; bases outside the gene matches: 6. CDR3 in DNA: TGTGCCAGCACCCGGGAGGTGGGTGAGCAGTTCTTC. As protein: CASTREVGEQFF.

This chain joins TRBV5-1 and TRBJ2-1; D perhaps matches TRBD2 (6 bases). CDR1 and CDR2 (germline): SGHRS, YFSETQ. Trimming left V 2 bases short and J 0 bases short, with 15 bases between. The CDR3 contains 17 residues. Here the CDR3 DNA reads TGCGCCAGCAGCTTCCGAGGACGGGGGAGCTCCTACAATGAGCAGTTCTTC. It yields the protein CASSFRGRGSSYNEQFF.

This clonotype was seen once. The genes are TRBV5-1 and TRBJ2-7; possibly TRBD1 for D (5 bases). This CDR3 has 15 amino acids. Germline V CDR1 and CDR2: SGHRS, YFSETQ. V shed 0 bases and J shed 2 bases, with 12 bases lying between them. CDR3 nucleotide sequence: TGCGCCAGCAGCTTGGCCACAGGATACCCCTACGAGCAGTACTTC. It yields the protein CASSLATGYPYEQYF.